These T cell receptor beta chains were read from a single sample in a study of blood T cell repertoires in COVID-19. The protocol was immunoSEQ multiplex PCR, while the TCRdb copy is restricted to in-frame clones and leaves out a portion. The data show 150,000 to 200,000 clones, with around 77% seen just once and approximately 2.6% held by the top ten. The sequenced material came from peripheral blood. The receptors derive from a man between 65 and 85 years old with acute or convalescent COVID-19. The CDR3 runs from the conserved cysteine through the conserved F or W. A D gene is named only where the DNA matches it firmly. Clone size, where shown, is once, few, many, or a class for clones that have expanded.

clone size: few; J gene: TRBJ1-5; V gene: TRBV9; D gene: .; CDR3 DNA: TGTGCCAGCAGCGTAACTGACAGCATCAATCAGCCCCAGCATTTT; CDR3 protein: CASSVTDSINQPQHF
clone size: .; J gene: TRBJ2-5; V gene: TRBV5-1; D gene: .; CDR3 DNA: TGCGCCAGCAGCTTGGCCCCGGTCGGGGGCCAAGAGACCCAGTACTTC; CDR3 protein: CASSLAPVGGQETQYF
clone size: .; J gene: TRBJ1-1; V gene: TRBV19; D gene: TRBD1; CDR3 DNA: TGTGCCAGTAGTATAGCGGACAGGTACACTGAAGCTTTCTTT; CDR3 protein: CASSIADRYTEAFF
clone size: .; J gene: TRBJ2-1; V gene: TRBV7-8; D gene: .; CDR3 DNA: TGTGCCAGCAGCTTATGGGGTAGCGAAACCTACAATGAGCAGTTCTTC; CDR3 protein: CASSLWGSETYNEQFF
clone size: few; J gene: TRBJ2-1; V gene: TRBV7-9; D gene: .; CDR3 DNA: TGTGCCAGCAGCGCCCCCGAGAAGGGGACACATGAGCAGTTCTTC; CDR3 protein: CASSAPEKGTHEQFF
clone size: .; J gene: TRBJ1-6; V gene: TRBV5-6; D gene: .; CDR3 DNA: TGTGCCAGCAGCCTCTTGGACAGCGGTAATTCACCCCTCCACTTT; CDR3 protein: CASSLLDSGNSPLHF
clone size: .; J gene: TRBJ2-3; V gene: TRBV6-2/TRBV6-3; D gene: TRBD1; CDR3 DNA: TGTGCCAGCAGTGATCCCGACAGGGGGCGAGATACGCAGTATTTT; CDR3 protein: CASSDPDRGRDTQYF
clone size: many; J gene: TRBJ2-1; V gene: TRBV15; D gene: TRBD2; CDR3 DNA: TGTGCCACCAGCAGAGGGAGTGGCAGACTAGCTAATGAGCAGTTCTTC; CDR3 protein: CATSRGSGRLANEQFF
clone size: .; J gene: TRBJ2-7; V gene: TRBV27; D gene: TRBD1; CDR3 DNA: TGTGCCAGCAGTTTAGGACAGGGAGTGGACGAGCAGTACTTC; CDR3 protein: CASSLGQGVDEQYF
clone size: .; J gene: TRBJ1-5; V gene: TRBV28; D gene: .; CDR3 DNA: TGTGCCAGCAGTAATGCGGTAATCAATCAGCCCCAGCATTTT; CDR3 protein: CASSNAVINQPQHF
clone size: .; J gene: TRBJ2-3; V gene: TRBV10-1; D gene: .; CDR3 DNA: TGCGCCAGCAGTGGAGTTGGGGAGAGCACAGATACGCAGTATTTT; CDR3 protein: CASSGVGESTDTQYF
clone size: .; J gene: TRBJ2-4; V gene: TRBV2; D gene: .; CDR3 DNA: TGTGCCAGCAGGGGCGGGGTCAAAAACATTCAGTACTTC; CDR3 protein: CASRGGVKNIQYF
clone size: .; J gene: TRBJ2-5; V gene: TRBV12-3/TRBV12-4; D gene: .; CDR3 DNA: TGTGCCAGCAGTAACGGACTGCCCGGGACCCAGTACTTC; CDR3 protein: CASSNGLPGTQYF
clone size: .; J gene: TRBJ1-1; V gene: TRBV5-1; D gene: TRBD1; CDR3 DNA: TGCGCCAGCAGCACGACAGGGGGTTTGATGAACACTGAAGCTTTCTTT; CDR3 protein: CASSTTGGLMNTEAFF
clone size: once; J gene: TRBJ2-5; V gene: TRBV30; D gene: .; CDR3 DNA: TGTGCCTGGACAGGCGCGAACCAAGAGACCCAGTACTTC; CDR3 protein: CAWTGANQETQYF
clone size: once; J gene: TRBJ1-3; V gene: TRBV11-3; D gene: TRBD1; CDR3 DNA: TGTGCCAGCAGCCTCCGGGACAGGGGGATTTCTGGAAACACCATATATTTT; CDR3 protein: CASSLRDRGISGNTIYF
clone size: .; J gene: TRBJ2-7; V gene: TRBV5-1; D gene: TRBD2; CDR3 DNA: TGCGCCAGCAGCTTGGTGGTTAGCGGGGGGAGATCCTCCTACGAGCAGTACTTC; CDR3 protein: CASSLVVSGGRSSYEQYF
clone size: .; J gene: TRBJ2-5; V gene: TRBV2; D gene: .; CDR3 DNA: TGTGCCAGCAGTGGCGGTTTTGGACAACAAGAGACCCAGTACTTC; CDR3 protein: CASSGGFGQQETQYF
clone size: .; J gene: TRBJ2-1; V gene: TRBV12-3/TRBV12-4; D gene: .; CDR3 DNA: TGTGCCAGCTTGGGGGGGGGCATCTATGAGCAGTTCTTC; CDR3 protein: CASLGGGIYEQFF
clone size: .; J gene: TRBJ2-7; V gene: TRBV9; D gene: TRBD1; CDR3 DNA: TGTGCCAGCAGCCCAAGGGACAGCTCCAGCGAGCAGTACTTC; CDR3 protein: CASSPRDSSSEQYF